This is a list of T cell receptor beta chains from one sample in a study of T cells after posttransplantation cyclophosphamide. Using immunoSEQ multiplex PCR, the repertoire was profiled, and TCRdb retains in-frame clones only, with some absent. The sample is made up of some 50,000 clones, none counted only once. Sequenced input: PBMCs. These receptors were taken from a man aged 40-50 years in good health, CMV-negative, and a related stem cell transplant donor. The CDR3 runs from the conserved cysteine through the conserved F or W. The order of the fields is V gene, J gene, clone size, D gene, CDR3 DNA, CDR3 protein. A D gene is named only where the DNA matches it firmly. Clone size is shown for a subset of rows, as once, few, many or a class of expanded clone.

v_gene: TRBV6-5; j_gene: TRBJ2-5; abundance: many; d_gene: TRBD1; CDR3nt: TGTGCCAGCAGTTCGCCCGGGACAGGGGAAGAGACCCAGTACTTC; CDR3aa: CASSSPGTGEETQYF
v_gene: TRBV10-2; j_gene: TRBJ1-5; abundance: many; d_gene: -; CDR3nt: TGCGCCAGCAGTGAGTTAGACAGTGTTTCTCAGCCCCAGCATTTT; CDR3aa: CASSELDSVSQPQHF
v_gene: TRBV7-6; j_gene: TRBJ2-7; abundance: many; d_gene: TRBD2; CDR3nt: TGTGCCAGCAGCCCAACAGCGGGAGTGGCCTACGAGCAGTACTTC; CDR3aa: CASSPTAGVAYEQYF
v_gene: TRBV4-1; j_gene: TRBJ1-5; abundance: many; d_gene: TRBD1; CDR3nt: TGCGCCAGCAGCCAAGGCCCCGGCGGGGACAGGGGTCAGAATCAGCCCCAGCATTTT; CDR3aa: CASSQGPGGDRGQNQPQHF
v_gene: TRBV19; j_gene: TRBJ1-2; abundance: many; d_gene: -; CDR3nt: TGTGCCAGTAGTATAGACTGGACAGCCAACTATGGCTACACCTTC; CDR3aa: CASSIDWTANYGYTF
v_gene: TRBV7-9; j_gene: TRBJ2-3; abundance: many; d_gene: -; CDR3nt: TGTGCCAGCAGCTTCGAGGTGGCGCTCACAGATACGCAGTATTTT; CDR3aa: CASSFEVALTDTQYF
v_gene: TRBV18; j_gene: TRBJ2-7; abundance: few; d_gene: -; CDR3nt: TGTGCCAGCTCACCTCGACCGGACAGTCCGTCCTACGAGCAGTACTTC; CDR3aa: CASSPRPDSPSYEQYF
v_gene: TRBV15; j_gene: TRBJ1-2; abundance: many; d_gene: TRBD1; CDR3nt: TGTGCCACCAGCAGAGATGCATTGCGGGACAGGGGACGTGGCTACACCTTC; CDR3aa: CATSRDALRDRGRGYTF
v_gene: TRBV5-1; j_gene: TRBJ2-7; abundance: many; d_gene: -; CDR3nt: TGCGCCAGCAGCTTGGGTGGGGCAGCATCCTACGAGCAGTACTTC; CDR3aa: CASSLGGAASYEQYF
v_gene: TRBV29-1; j_gene: TRBJ2-1; abundance: many; d_gene: -; CDR3nt: TGCGTCATTTCGGGGAGCTACAATGAGCAGTTCTTC; CDR3aa: CVISGSYNEQFF
v_gene: TRBV19; j_gene: TRBJ2-7; abundance: many; d_gene: -; CDR3nt: TGTGCCAGTAGTATAGTTGGAGGGGCTTACGAGCAGTACTTC; CDR3aa: CASSIVGGAYEQYF
v_gene: TRBV6-6; j_gene: TRBJ2-7; abundance: many; d_gene: -; CDR3nt: TGTGCCAGCATGAGCCGGGACACAGCCTACGAGCAGTACTTC; CDR3aa: CASMSRDTAYEQYF
v_gene: TRBV7-9; j_gene: TRBJ1-5; abundance: many; d_gene: -; CDR3nt: TGTGCCAGCAGCTTAGAGGGGGTCCAGCCCCAGCATTTT; CDR3aa: CASSLEGVQPQHF
v_gene: TRBV6-1; j_gene: TRBJ2-2; abundance: many; d_gene: TRBD2; CDR3nt: TGTGCCAGCAGTGAAGCTGGGGGGGGCGGGGAGCTGTTTTTT; CDR3aa: CASSEAGGGGELFF
v_gene: TRBV10-3; j_gene: TRBJ2-1; abundance: many; d_gene: -; CDR3nt: TGTGCCATCAGTCAGAATGGGGCAGTTCCCTCTAGCTCCTACAATGAGCAGTTCTTC; CDR3aa: CAISQNGAVPSSSYNEQFF
v_gene: TRBV29-1; j_gene: TRBJ1-1; abundance: many; d_gene: -; CDR3nt: TGCAGCGTTGTCCGGGTAATGAACACTGAAGCTTTCTTT; CDR3aa: CSVVRVMNTEAFF
v_gene: TRBV5-6; j_gene: TRBJ2-1; abundance: many; d_gene: TRBD2; CDR3nt: TGTGCCAGCAGCGGGACAAGGTTTACTAGCGGGAGTCCTGGTGAGCAGTTCTTC; CDR3aa: CASSGTRFTSGSPGEQFF
v_gene: TRBV9; j_gene: TRBJ1-4; abundance: many; d_gene: TRBD1; CDR3nt: TGTGCCAGCAGCCGGGGGGGACAGGGGAGTGAAAAACTGTTTTTT; CDR3aa: CASSRGGQGSEKLFF
v_gene: TRBV18; j_gene: TRBJ2-2; abundance: many; d_gene: -; CDR3nt: TGTGCCAGCTCACCAAGAGGTTCCGGAGATTCCACCGGGGAGCTGTTTTTT; CDR3aa: CASSPRGSGDSTGELFF
v_gene: TRBV7-2; j_gene: TRBJ1-4; abundance: many; d_gene: TRBD1; CDR3nt: TGTGCCAGCAGCTTCCAGGGGGCGAGTGAAAAACTGTTTTTT; CDR3aa: CASSFQGASEKLFF
v_gene: TRBV9; j_gene: TRBJ1-1; abundance: many; d_gene: -; CDR3nt: TGTGCCAGCAGTCTTCGTCTGAACACTGAAGCTTTCTTT; CDR3aa: CASSLRLNTEAFF
v_gene: TRBV5-6; j_gene: TRBJ2-5; abundance: many; d_gene: -; CDR3nt: TGTGCCAGCAGCCCCACCAGGGCGCGGAAGACCCAGTACTTC; CDR3aa: CASSPTRARKTQYF
v_gene: TRBV9; j_gene: TRBJ2-1; abundance: many; d_gene: TRBD1; CDR3nt: TGTGCCAGCACCAAAACAGGGGGCTCCCTTAGCTCCTACAATGAGCAGTTCTTC; CDR3aa: CASTKTGGSLSSYNEQFF
v_gene: TRBV7-2; j_gene: TRBJ1-2; abundance: -; d_gene: -; CDR3nt: TGTGCCAGCAGCTTAGCGTCGGAGAACTATGGCTACACCTTC; CDR3aa: CASSLASENYGYTF
v_gene: TRBV11-2; j_gene: TRBJ2-3; abundance: many; d_gene: TRBD1; CDR3nt: TGTGCCAGCAGCTTAGGGACAGGGGTTACAGATACGCAGTATTTT; CDR3aa: CASSLGTGVTDTQYF
v_gene: TRBV18; j_gene: TRBJ2-1; abundance: many; d_gene: TRBD1; CDR3nt: TGTGCCAGCTCACCTGGGACAGGGAGTATTAATGAGCAGTTCTTC; CDR3aa: CASSPGTGSINEQFF